This TCR beta chain is from a study of CD8+CD57+ T cells in acquired aplastic anemia (dated by TCRdb to 2016 to 2019). General notes on the study: DNA extracted from sorted CD4+ and CD8+ cells had a mean of roughly 3 ug, with a range of roughly 0.18 to 27.4 ug. An average of roughly 10 million reads for CD4+ cells and around 11 million reads for CD8+ cells was obtained from healthy donor samples. The paper as a whole reports these results and caveats: CD8+ Simpson's diversity did not differ significantly between patients and healthy controls (P=0.060). Although 25 to 30 CD8+ CDR3 sequences were shared by patients and controls, these sequences appeared highly expressed in patients and within the immunodominant clones of patients.

In the study, sorted CD4+ and CD8+ blood T cells from patients with severe aplastic anemia and from healthy subjects underwent deep sequencing of TCR repertoires. Ficoll-Paque density gradient centrifugation was used to isolate peripheral blood mononuclear cells. Before DNA extraction, CD4+ and CD8+ T cells were sorted by FACS or by magnetic beads. Genomic DNA was used as template for profiling of TCR beta VDJ combinations and CDR3 sequences. TCR repertoire sequencing was run on an Illumina HiSeq 2000. On the authors' methods: TRBV/TRBJ rearrangement plots, CDR3 size and DJ length profiles, and Simpson's diversity index were used to assess repertoires. The most abundant DNA sequence in the deep sequencing data was taken as the immunodominant clone. CDR3 amino acid sequences were screened for sharing across subjects and compared with published repertoires and the VDJdb database. TCRdb reprocessed the public reads (quality trimming at Q25 with fastp, clone calling with MiXCR) and kept in-frame beta chains. Each entry is one CDR3 protein sequence, shown with its most common DNA and genes. The V and J calls were determined by TCRdb, not by the authors. The sample profile shows 200,000 to 250,000 distinct CDR3 sequences; approximately 35% of them were found once. Together, the top ten hold approximately 1.2% of the sample.

This clonotype was counted only a few times. Its cognate antigen has yet to be identified. The input lacks base qualities; no much larger clone sits a single base away. The TCR was taken from a human donor in good health, serving as a control. Sequenced: sorted CD4+, CD8+, or CD8+CD57+ T cells (not recorded which) from PBMCs.

CDR3 loop: CSAGGRVGQPQHF. The sequenced DNA: TGCAGTGCGGGGGGCAGGGTAGGCCAGCCCCAGCATTTT. The sequence links TRBV20-1 to TRBJ1-5; a tentative D match to TRBD1 spans 6 bases. The germline ends are 16 bases apart after V is trimmed by 6 bases and J by 7 bases. There are 13 amino acids in the CDR3, from cysteine to phenylalanine inclusive. Left in the record is the CDR3 DNA by itself, 39 bases read in frame from the first base. CDR1 and CDR2 are drawn from the germline V gene (reference sequence): DFQATT, SNEGSKA.